This TCR beta chain comes out of a study of PD-1 blockade in classical Hodgkin lymphoma. The study's findings and limits: The drivers behind the repertoire differences, possibly disease activity or prior therapy, remain undefined. Some patients started nivolumab under 1 year after ASCT, and they were excluded.

Regarding time point: cycle 4 day 1 (C4D1), after 6 weeks of nivolumab. Every patient experienced relapse after autologous stem cell transplantation, and brentuximab vedotin exposure varied. Complete response, partial response or progressive disease was each patient's best response. Germline values: CDR1 SQVTM, CDR2 ANQGSEA. There are 12 residues in the CDR3. Trimming left V 3 bases short and J 4 bases short, with 7 bases between. A note on this clone: Antigen unknown.

The assay was immunoSEQ multiplex PCR, and TCRdb's table has in-frame clones only and misses some. The data hold more than 85,000 clones, with 89% observed a single time. The sequencing here drew on peripheral blood mononuclear cells (PBMCs), taken before the fourth cycle of nivolumab. V and J are TRBV29-1 and TRBJ2-1; D is unclear. The TCR originated in a human donor with classical Hodgkin lymphoma. CDR3 protein: CSVESLYNEQFF. Written as DNA, the CDR3 is TGCAGCGTTGAGAGCCTATACAATGAGCAGTTCTTC.